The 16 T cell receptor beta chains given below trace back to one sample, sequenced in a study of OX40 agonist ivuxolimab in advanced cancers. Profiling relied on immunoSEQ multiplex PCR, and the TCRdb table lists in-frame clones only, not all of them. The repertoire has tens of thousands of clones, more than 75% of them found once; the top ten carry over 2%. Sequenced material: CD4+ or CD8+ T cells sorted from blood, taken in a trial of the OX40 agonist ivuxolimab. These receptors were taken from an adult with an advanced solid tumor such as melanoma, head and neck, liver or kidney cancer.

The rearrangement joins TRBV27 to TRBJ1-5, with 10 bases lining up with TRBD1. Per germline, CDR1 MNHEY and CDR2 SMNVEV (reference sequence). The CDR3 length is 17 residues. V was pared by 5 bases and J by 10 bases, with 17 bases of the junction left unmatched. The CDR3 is CASSRLTGGALEVPQHF. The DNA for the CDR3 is TGTGCCAGCAGTAGATTGACAGGGGGCGCTCTCGAGGTCCCCCAGCATTTT.

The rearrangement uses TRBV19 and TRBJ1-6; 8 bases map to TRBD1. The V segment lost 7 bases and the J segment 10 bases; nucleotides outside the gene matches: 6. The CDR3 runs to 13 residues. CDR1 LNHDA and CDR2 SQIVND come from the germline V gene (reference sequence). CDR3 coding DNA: TGTGCCAGTAACGACAGGGGTAAATCACCCCTCCACTTT. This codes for CASNDRGKSPLHF.

CDR3 bases: TGTGCCAGCAGCCCGGTGCACTCAGGGGAAATAAGTGGCTACACCTTC. Its protein is CASSPVHSGEISGYTF. V usage is TRBV5-6 and J usage is TRBJ1-2; TRBD1 is a possible D gene (6 bases). Trimming left V 4 bases short and J 7 bases short, with 23 bases between. The CDR3 has 16 residues. The V gene's germline CDR1 is SGHDT and CDR2 YYEEEE. Full variable domain (missing parts from reference TRBV5-6 and TRBJ1-2): DAGVTQSPTHLIKTRGQQVTLRCSPKSGHDTVSWYQQALGQGPQFIFQYYEEEERQRGNFPDRFSGHQFPNYSSELNVNALLLGDSALYLCASSPVHSGEISGYTFGSGTRLTVV.

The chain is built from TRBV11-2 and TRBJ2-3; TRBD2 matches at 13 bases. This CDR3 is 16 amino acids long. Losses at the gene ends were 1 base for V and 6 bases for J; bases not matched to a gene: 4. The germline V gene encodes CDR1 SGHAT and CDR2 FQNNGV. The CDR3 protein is CASSLGTSGGGDTQYF. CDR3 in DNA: TGTGCCAGCAGCTTAGGGACTAGCGGGGGAGGGGATACGCAGTATTTT. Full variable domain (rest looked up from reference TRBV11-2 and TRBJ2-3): EAGVAQSPRYKIIEKRQSVAFWCNPISGHATLYWYQQILGQGPKLLIQFQNNGVVDDSQLPKDRFSAERLKGVDSTLKIQPAKLEDSAVYLCASSLGTSGGGDTQYFGPGTRLTVL.

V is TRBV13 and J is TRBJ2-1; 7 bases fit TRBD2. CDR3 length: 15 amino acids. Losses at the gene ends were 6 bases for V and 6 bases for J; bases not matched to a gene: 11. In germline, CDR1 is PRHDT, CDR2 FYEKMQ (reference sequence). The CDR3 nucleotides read TGTGCCAGCAGGCGAACAGCCTGGGGGGGCAATGAGCAGTTCTTC. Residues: CASRRTAWGGNEQFF.

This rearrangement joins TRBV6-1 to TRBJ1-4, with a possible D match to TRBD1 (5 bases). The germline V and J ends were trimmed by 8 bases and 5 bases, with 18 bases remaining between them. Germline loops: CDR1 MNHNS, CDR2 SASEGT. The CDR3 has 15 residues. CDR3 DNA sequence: TGTGCCAGCCAAGGAAGGGTTGGGGGGAATGAAAAACTGTTTTTT. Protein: CASQGRVGGNEKLFF.

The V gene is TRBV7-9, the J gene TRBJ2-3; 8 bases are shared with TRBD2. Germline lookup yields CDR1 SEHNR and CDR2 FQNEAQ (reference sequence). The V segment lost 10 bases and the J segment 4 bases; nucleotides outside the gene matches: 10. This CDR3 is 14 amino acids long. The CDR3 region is CATEETSAPDTQYF. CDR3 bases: TGTGCCACCGAGGAGACTAGCGCCCCAGATACGCAGTATTTT.

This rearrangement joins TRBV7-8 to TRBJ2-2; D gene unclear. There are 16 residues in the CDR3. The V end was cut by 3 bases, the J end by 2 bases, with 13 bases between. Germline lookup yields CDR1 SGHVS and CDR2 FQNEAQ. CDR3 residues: CASSFLRLPNTGELFF. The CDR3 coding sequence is TGTGCCAGCAGCTTCCTGAGACTTCCCAACACCGGGGAGCTGTTTTTT.

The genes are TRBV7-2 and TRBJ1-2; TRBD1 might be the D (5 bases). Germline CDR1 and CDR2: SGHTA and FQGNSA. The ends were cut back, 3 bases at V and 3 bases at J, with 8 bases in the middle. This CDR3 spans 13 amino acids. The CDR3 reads CASSLGRDYGYTF. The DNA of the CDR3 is TGTGCCAGCAGCTTGGGCAGGGACTATGGCTACACCTTC.

The CDR3 coding sequence is TGTGCCAGCAGCCCCCGACCGGACCACACAGATACGCAGTATTTT. The encoded protein is CASSPRPDHTDTQYF. This chain links TRBV9 with TRBJ2-3, with D uncertain. This CDR3 spans 15 amino acids. Trimming took 4 bases from V and 2 from J, leaving 14 bases between them. Looked up from germline, CDR1 is SGDLS and CDR2 is YYNGEE.

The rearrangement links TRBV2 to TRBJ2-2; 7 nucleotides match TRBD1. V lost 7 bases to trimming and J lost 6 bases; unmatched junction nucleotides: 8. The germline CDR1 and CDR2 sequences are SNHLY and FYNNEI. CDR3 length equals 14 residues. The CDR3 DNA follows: TGTGCCAGCATCGACAGGGAACAGGCCGGGGAGCTGTTTTTT. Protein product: CASIDREQAGELFF.

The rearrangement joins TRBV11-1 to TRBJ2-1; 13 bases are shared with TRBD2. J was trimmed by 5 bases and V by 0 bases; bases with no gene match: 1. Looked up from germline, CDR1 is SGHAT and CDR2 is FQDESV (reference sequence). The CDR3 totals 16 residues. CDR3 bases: TGTGCCAGCAGCTTAGCGGGACTAGCGGGGAACAATGAGCAGTTCTTC. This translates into CASSLAGLAGNNEQFF.

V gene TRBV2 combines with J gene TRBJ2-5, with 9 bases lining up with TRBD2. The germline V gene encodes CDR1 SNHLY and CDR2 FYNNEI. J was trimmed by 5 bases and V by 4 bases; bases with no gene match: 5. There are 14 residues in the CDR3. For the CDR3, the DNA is TGTGCCAGCAGTGGCGGGGGGGCCGGGGAGACCCAGTACTTC. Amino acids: CASSGGGAGETQYF.

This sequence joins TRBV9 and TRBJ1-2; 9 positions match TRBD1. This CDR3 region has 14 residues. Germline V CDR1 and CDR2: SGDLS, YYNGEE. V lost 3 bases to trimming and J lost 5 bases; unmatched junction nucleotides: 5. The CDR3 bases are TGTGCCAGCAGCGCGGGACAGGGTGTATATGGCTACACCTTC. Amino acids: CASSAGQGVYGYTF.

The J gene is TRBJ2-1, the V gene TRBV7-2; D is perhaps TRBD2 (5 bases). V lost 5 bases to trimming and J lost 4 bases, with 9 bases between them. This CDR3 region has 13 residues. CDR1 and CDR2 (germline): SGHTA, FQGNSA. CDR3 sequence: CASSPPGYNEQFF. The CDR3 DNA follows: TGTGCCAGCAGCCCGCCGGGGTACAATGAGCAGTTCTTC.

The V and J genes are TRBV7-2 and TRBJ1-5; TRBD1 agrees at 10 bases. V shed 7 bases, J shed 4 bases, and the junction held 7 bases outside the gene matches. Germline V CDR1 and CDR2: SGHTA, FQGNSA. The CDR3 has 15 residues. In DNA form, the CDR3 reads TGTGCCAGCAACCCGACAGGGGGCGGGAATCAGCCCCAGCATTTT. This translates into CASNPTGGGNQPQHF.